This T cell receptor (beta chain) originates from a study of T-cell reconstitution after alpha-beta-depleted transplantation in children. This clonotype was seen repeatedly, ten times or more. The TCRbeta library was prepared with unique molecular identifiers. TCRdb called the PCR reads again in MiXCR, with one record for every CDR3 protein. The sample consists of roughly 610,000 distinct CDR3 sequences, roughly 10% of them appearing once. Looked up from germline, CDR1 is MNHEY and CDR2 is SVGEGT. V lost 7 bases and J 2 bases, leaving 9 bases between the germline ends. This CDR3 is built from 13 residues.

The origin of this receptor is a human donor who donated a stem cell graft to a child with acute myeloid leukemia. The specimen was PBMCs from the stem cell graft donor, collected from the stem cell graft. This chain links TRBV6-2 or TRBV6-3 with TRBJ2-1; D possibly corresponds to TRBD1 (5 bases). The CDR3 loop is CASKGIPYNEQFF. The CDR3 DNA reads TGTGCCAGCAAGGGGATCCCCTACAATGAGCAGTTCTTC.